This T cell receptor (beta chain) was profiled in a study of a mutant IDH1 vaccine in newly diagnosed glioma. Study-wide background: Visit V12 was scheduled at week 35 and visit V13 at week 47. Overall study findings and caveats: Among patients, 93.3% showed immune responses induced by the vaccine.

Produced via immunoSEQ multiplex PCR; TCRdb's table is partial and in-frame only. The sample shows about 24,000 clones, 82% of them seen only once. Time point indicated: week 47, end of study. With topical imiquimod, each dose of the vaccine consisted of 300 ug of mutant IDH1 20-mer peptide. Every donor had a new WHO grade 3 or 4 astrocytoma that was IDH1-mutant, with loss of nuclear ATRX. Comment on this clone: Its antigen remains unknown.

The CDR3 has 12 amino acids. Trimming cost V 3 bases and J 6 bases, with 7 bases left between them. In germline, CDR1 is SGHNT, CDR2 YYREEE (reference sequence). The sequence was obtained from a middle-aged man with glioma. Some clones in this sample may be carry-over from other donors' samples. The sample here was PBMCs, taken from a glioma patient whose treatment included an IDH1 peptide vaccine. This sequence joins TRBV5-4 and TRBJ1-5; no clear D gene. Written as DNA, the CDR3 is TGTGCCAGCAGCTCAGTGGGTCAGCCCCAGCATTTT. Protein sequence: CASSSVGQPQHF.